This passage covers 22 T cell receptor beta chains from one sample sequenced in a study of control samples from healthy donors and cancer patients. Sequenced by immunoSEQ multiplex PCR; TCRdb stores in-frame clones only, minus some. The data hold about 120,000 clones, with 92% observed a single time. Material: blood. The receptors originated from a woman in her forties or fifties in good health.

This clone was seen once. The chain has TRBV6-5 and TRBJ1-2; D is ambiguous. Germline V gene lookup returns CDR1 MNHEY and CDR2 SVGAGI. The CDR3 consists of 13 residues. Between the trimmed V and J ends, which lost 6 bases and 4 bases, there was a span of 12 bases. CDR3: CASREGGPYGYTF. The DNA for the CDR3 is TGTGCCAGCAGAGAGGGTGGACCCTATGGCTACACCTTC.

The chain uses TRBV29-1 and TRBJ2-2; D not certain. This CDR3 region has 11 residues. V was shortened by 2 bases and J by 6 bases, with 4 bases between the two germline ends. Germline V lookup: CDR1 SQVTM, CDR2 ANQGSEA. Here the CDR3 DNA reads TGCAGCGTTGAATGGGCCGGGGAGCTGTTTTTT. Its translation: CSVEWAGELFF.

The genes are TRBV6-5 and TRBJ1-5, with 9 bases aligning to TRBD1. Looked up from germline, CDR1 is MNHEY and CDR2 is SVGAGI. The CDR3 loop spans 15 amino acids. J gave up 2 bases and V 10 bases, and 9 bases lay outside the gene matches. CDR3 DNA sequence: TGTGCCACGGTTATGACAGGGGGGGGCAATCAGCCCCAGCATTTT. This sequence encodes CATVMTGGGNQPQHF.

The V call is TRBV5-6, the J call TRBJ1-1; D not resolved. CDR3 length: 13 residues. Germline CDR1 and CDR2: SGHDT and YYEEEE. V dropped 2 bases and J dropped 3 bases, with 8 bases sitting between them. In DNA form, the CDR3 reads TGTGCCAGCAGCTTCATTCAAGACACTGAAGCTTTCTTT. This codes for CASSFIQDTEAFF.

This CDR3 is CASSLRLAPPANSYNEQFF. The CDR3 DNA reads TGCGCCAGCAGCCTCCGACTAGCTCCCCCCGCGAATAGTTACAATGAGCAGTTCTTC. The chain links TRBV4-1 to TRBJ2-1; TRBD2 agrees at 7 bases. This CDR3 has 19 residues. With V trimmed by 4 bases and J by 4 bases, 19 bases remained unmatched. The germline CDR1 and CDR2 sequences are MGHRA and YSYEKL.

This chain uses TRBV6-6 with TRBJ1-1, with D unclear. Germline CDR1 reads MNHNY; CDR2 reads SVGAGI (reference sequence). V lost 0 bases to trimming and J lost 6 bases, with 5 bases between them. The CDR3 contains 12 residues. This CDR3 is CASSYSRPEAFF. The CDR3 DNA sequence: TGTGCCAGCAGTTACTCGCGGCCTGAAGCTTTCTTT.

V usage is TRBV18 and J usage is TRBJ1-5, with D possibly matching TRBD1 (5 bases). The CDR3 is made up of 15 amino acids. The V end lost 4 bases, the J end lost 9 bases, and 19 bases lay between the germline ends. CDR1 is KGHSH and CDR2 is LQKENI in the germline V gene. CDR3 protein: CASSQTPGTPSPQHF. The CDR3 DNA sequence: TGTGCCAGCTCACAAACGCCCGGGACCCCCTCGCCCCAGCATTTT.

The chain couples TRBV10-2 to TRBJ2-7; D is uncertain. The CDR3 covers 14 residues. V gave up 4 bases and J gave up 0 bases, with 10 bases separating them. Germline CDR1 reads WSHSY; CDR2 reads SAAADI. CDR3 region: CASSGHLSSYEQYF. The CDR3 nucleotides are TGCGCCAGCAGTGGACACCTTAGCTCCTACGAGCAGTACTTC.

This chain connects TRBV6-5 to TRBJ1-1; 10 nucleotides align to TRBD1. The length of the CDR3 is 14 residues. J lost 4 bases, V lost 4 bases, and 3 bases had no gene match. Per the germline V gene, CDR1 is MNHEY and CDR2 is SVGAGI. CDR3 DNA sequence: TGTGCCAGCAGTTCTGACAGGGGGCCCACTGAAGCTTTCTTT. As protein: CASSSDRGPTEAFF.

This rearrangement joins TRBV27 to TRBJ1-6; unclear D gene. The CDR3 totals 17 residues. V lost 3 bases, J lost 6 bases, and 18 bases lay in between. The V gene's germline CDR1 is MNHEY and CDR2 SMNVEV (reference sequence). The CDR3 spells CASSLEGISNSNSPLHF. The CDR3 coding sequence is TGTGCCAGCAGTTTGGAGGGAATATCAAATTCTAATTCACCCCTCCACTTT.

The chain employs TRBV11-2 and TRBJ2-7; possibly TRBD2 for D (6 bases). Germline V gene data show CDR1 as SGHAT and CDR2 as FQNNGV. This CDR3 comprises 16 residues. Trimming stripped 0 bases from V and 4 bases from J, with 16 bases between. The CDR3 DNA reads as TGTGCCAGCAGCTTAGATGGAGGCGGGGAGTGGTACGAGCAGTACTTC. Its translation is CASSLDGGGEWYEQYF.

V and J are TRBV7-6 and TRBJ2-1; possibly TRBD1 for D (6 bases). V was cut by 5 bases and J by 3 bases, with 14 bases left in between. The CDR3 is made up of 15 amino acids. Germline V gene data show CDR1 as SGHVS and CDR2 as FNYEAQ. CDR3 nucleotides: TGTGCCAGCAGCACTACAGGGCCCTACTACAATGAGCAGTTCTTC. It encodes CASSTTGPYYNEQFF.

The chain joins TRBV7-8 to TRBJ1-1, with D maybe TRBD1 (5 bases). Germline lookup yields CDR1 SGHVS and CDR2 FQNEAQ. The V and J ends lost 5 bases and 4 bases respectively, with 17 bases between them. The CDR3 spans 15 residues. The CDR3 loop is CASSPAGGVGTEAFF. The CDR3 DNA reads TGTGCCAGCAGCCCAGCGGGGGGGGTCGGCACTGAAGCTTTCTTT.

The genes are TRBV2 and TRBJ1-2; D gene uncertain. The V gene's germline CDR1 is SNHLY and CDR2 FYNNEI. Trimming shortened V by 5 bases and J by 8 bases, and 21 bases separated the two germline ends. The CDR3 covers 15 residues. The CDR3 coding sequence is TGTGCCAGCAGTATTGAACTAGACGGCGTGAAAGGCTACACCTTC. Its translation is CASSIELDGVKGYTF.

The CDR3 DNA sequence: TGTGCCTGGAGTGTCGCGGCCGGGCGGGATCAGCCCCAGCATTTT. It codes for CAWSVAAGRDQPQHF. This chain joins TRBV30 and TRBJ1-5, with D unclear. The ends were cut back, 0 bases at V and 5 bases at J, with 14 bases in the middle. The germline CDR1 and CDR2 sequences are GTSNPN and SVGIG (reference sequence). The CDR3 has 15 amino acids.

This rearrangement joins TRBV11-2 to TRBJ2-7; D is possibly TRBD2 (5 bases). The CDR3 contains 15 residues. Trimming removed 5 bases from V and 3 bases from J, with 17 bases in between. The germline gives CDR1 SGHAT, CDR2 FQNNGV. The CDR3 reads CASSLTDGINYEQYF. CDR3 DNA sequence: TGTGCCAGCAGCCTCACGGACGGGATAAACTACGAGCAGTACTTC. Filled out from reference TRBV11-2 and TRBJ2-7, the complete variable domain reads EAGVAQSPRYKIIEKRQSVAFWCNPISGHATLYWYQQILGQGPKLLIQFQNNGVVDDSQLPKDRFSAERLKGVDSTLKIQPAKLEDSAVYLCASSLTDGINYEQYFGPGTRLTVT.

The chain carries TRBV2 and TRBJ1-4; D is unresolved. Germline CDR1 and CDR2: SNHLY and FYNNEI. The CDR3 loop spans 15 amino acids. With 7 bases removed from V and 8 bases from J, the gap between germline ends came to 20 bases. The CDR3 nucleotides read TGTGCCAGCAAGGCTCGGGAGGTAGTCGGAGAAAAACTGTTTTTT. Its translation is CASKAREVVGEKLFF. Full variable domain (remainder filled in from reference TRBV2 and TRBJ1-4): EPEVTQTPSHQVTQMGQEVILRCVPISNHLYFYWYRQILGQKVEFLVSFYNNEISEKSEIFDDQFSVERPDGSNFTLKIRSTKLEDSAMYFCASKAREVVGEKLFFGSGTQLSVL.

The CDR3 DNA reads TGTGCCAGCAGCAGCAGGGGATTAGGACAGCCCCAGCATTTT. Residues: CASSSRGLGQPQHF. The chain uses TRBV2 and TRBJ1-5; D is perhaps TRBD1 (6 bases). Trimming pared 6 bases from V and 7 bases from J, leaving 16 bases between. Germline assignment: CDR1 SNHLY and CDR2 FYNNEI. CDR3 length: 14 residues.

The gene calls are TRBV10-2 and TRBJ2-3; the D gene is possibly TRBD2 (6 bases). Germline assignment: CDR1 WSHSY and CDR2 SAAADI. The CDR3 runs 17 residues. Trimming left V 7 bases short and J 0 bases short, with 20 bases between. CDR3 nucleotide sequence: TGCGCCAGCACCCCGGTGGGTAGCGGTACTAGCACAGATACGCAGTATTTT. Protein product: CASTPVGSGTSTDTQYF.

This chain connects TRBV18 to TRBJ2-5; TRBD1 might be the D (6 bases). Per germline, CDR1 KGHSH and CDR2 LQKENI. The V and J ends lost 3 bases and 5 bases respectively, with 16 bases between them. The CDR3 loop spans 15 amino acids. For the CDR3, the DNA is TGTGCCAGCTCACCGGACAGTGGACAAGGGGAGACCCAGTACTTC. This gives the protein CASSPDSGQGETQYF.

This chain links TRBV25-1 with TRBJ2-7, with D perhaps matching TRBD2 (7 bases). This CDR3 contains 17 residues. Trimming pared 4 bases from V and 4 bases from J, leaving 23 bases between. From germline, CDR1 is MGHDK and CDR2 SYGVNS. CDR3 bases: TGTGCCAGCAGTGGTCGGAGGGGGGGGGCGGTCGATTACGAGCAGTACTTC. Translation: CASSGRRGGAVDYEQYF.

The CDR3 spells CASSQGTAIQTQYF. DNA for the CDR3: TGTGCCAGCAGCCAAGGGACGGCAATTCAGACCCAGTACTTC. The V and J genes are TRBV16 and TRBJ2-5, with D perhaps assigned TRBD1 or TRBD2 (5 bases each). Trimming shortened V by 2 bases and J by 6 bases, and 13 bases separated the two germline ends. The CDR3 is 14 amino acids. Looked up from germline, CDR1 is KGHSY and CDR2 is FQNENV.